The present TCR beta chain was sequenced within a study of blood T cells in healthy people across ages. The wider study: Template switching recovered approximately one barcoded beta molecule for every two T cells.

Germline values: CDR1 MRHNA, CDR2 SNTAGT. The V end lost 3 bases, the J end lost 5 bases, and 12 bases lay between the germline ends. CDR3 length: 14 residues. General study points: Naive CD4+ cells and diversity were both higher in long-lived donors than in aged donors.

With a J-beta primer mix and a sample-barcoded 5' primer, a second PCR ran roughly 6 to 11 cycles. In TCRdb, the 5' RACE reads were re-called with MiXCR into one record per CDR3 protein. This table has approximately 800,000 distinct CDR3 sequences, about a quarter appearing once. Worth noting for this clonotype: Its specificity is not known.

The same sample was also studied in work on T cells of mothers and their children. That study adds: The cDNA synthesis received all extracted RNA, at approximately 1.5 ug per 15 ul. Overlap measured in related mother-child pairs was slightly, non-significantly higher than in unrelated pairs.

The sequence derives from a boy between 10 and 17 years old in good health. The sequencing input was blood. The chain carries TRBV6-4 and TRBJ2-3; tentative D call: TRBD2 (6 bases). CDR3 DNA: TGTGCCAGCAGTGAAAGTGTGGGGGGAGATACGCAGTATTTT. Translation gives CASSESVGGDTQYF.